This is a list of T cell receptor beta chains from one sample in a study of cytomegalovirus exposure and HLA in healthy donors. The table came from immunoSEQ multiplex PCR; TCRdb's copy has only in-frame clones and leaves some out. In the table there are 200,000 to 250,000 clones, around 75% of which are singletons. Sequencing used PBMCs. The origin of the receptors is a woman in her 30s in good health and CMV-seronegative. CDR3s include the opening cysteine and the closing phenylalanine or tryptophan. Each record gives: V gene, clone size, J gene, D gene, CDR3 DNA, CDR3 protein. A D gene is named only where the DNA matches it firmly. Size is stated for part of the rows, as once, few or many counts, or as a class when the clone is expanded.

TRBV6-1	-	TRBJ1-1	-	TGTGCCAGCAGTGAATTGGTCAGGGGTCCTGAAGCTTTCTTT	CASSELVRGPEAFF
TRBV2	-	TRBJ1-5	-	TGTGCCAGCAGTGGTACAGGTGGGTATCAGCCCCAGCATTTT	CASSGTGGYQPQHF
TRBV6-5	-	TRBJ1-4	-	TGTGCCAGCAGTGGACAGATTAATGAAAAACTGTTTTTT	CASSGQINEKLFF
TRBV5-1	-	TRBJ2-1	TRBD2	TGCGCCAGCAGCCTCTTCACGGGTAGCGGGAATGAGCAGTTCTTC	CASSLFTGSGNEQFF
TRBV7-3	-	TRBJ2-1	TRBD2	TGTGCCAGCAGCTCGGGACTAGCGGGAGTGAATGAGCAGTTCTTC	CASSSGLAGVNEQFF
TRBV2	-	TRBJ2-3	TRBD2	TGTGCCAGCACCCGGGACTACTTCACAGATACGCAGTATTTT	CASTRDYFTDTQYF
TRBV6-1	once	TRBJ1-2	TRBD1	TGTGCCAGCAGTCCCAGGACAGGTGTTAACTATGGCTACACCTTC	CASSPRTGVNYGYTF
TRBV5-6	-	TRBJ2-4	-	TGTGCCAGCAGCTTGACTAGCTTGCAAAACATTCAGTACTTC	CASSLTSLQNIQYF
TRBV5-4	-	TRBJ2-1	TRBD1	TGTGCCAGCAGCTTGGAGCTGACAGGGCCGGCCAATGAGCAGTTCTTC	CASSLELTGPANEQFF
TRBV4-1	once	TRBJ2-7	TRBD2	TGCGCCAGCAGCCAAGGACTAGCGGGCCCCTACGAGCAGTACTTC	CASSQGLAGPYEQYF
TRBV5-1	once	TRBJ2-3	-	TGCGCCAGCAGCTCTCCTACAGATACGCAGTATTTT	CASSSPTDTQYF
TRBV6-6	-	TRBJ1-4	TRBD1	TGTGCCAGCAGTTACTCGCGGACAGGGGACGGAAAACTGTTTTTT	CASSYSRTGDGKLFF
TRBV27	few	TRBJ2-3	TRBD2	TGTGCCAGCAAATGGGGGGGGACAGATACGCAGTATTTT	CASKWGGTDTQYF
TRBV19	-	TRBJ1-1	-	TGTGCCAGTAGTGATGCAGGGTTGGGCACTGAAGCTTTCTTT	CASSDAGLGTEAFF
TRBV6-1	-	TRBJ1-6	TRBD1	TGTGCCAGCAGTGCGGGACAGGGGTCGTATAATTCACCCCTCCACTTT	CASSAGQGSYNSPLHF
TRBV29-1	-	TRBJ2-1	-	TGCAGCCTCCAAAGAGAGGAAGAGCAGTTCTTC	CSLQREEEQFF
TRBV30	-	TRBJ2-3	TRBD1	TGTGCCTGGATTCCGGGACAGAAGACAGATACGCAGTATTTT	CAWIPGQKTDTQYF
TRBV7-8	once	TRBJ1-6	TRBD1	TGTGCCAGCAGCAATAGGGGGACAGGGGGTAATTCACCCCTCCACTTT	CASSNRGTGGNSPLHF
TRBV7-9	-	TRBJ2-2	TRBD1	TGTGCCAGCAGCTTAGCGGGACAGGGTAGCGGGGAGCTGTTTTTT	CASSLAGQGSGELFF
TRBV2	-	TRBJ2-7	TRBD1	TGTGCCAGCTCAGCGGCAGGGGGATGGTACGAGCAGTACTTC	CASSAAGGWYEQYF
TRBV5-1	once	TRBJ2-5	TRBD2	TGCGCCAGCAGCTTGGTCACTAGCGGGAGCAAGACCCAGTACTTC	CASSLVTSGSKTQYF
TRBV6-1	-	TRBJ1-5	TRBD1	TGTGCCAGCAGTGAGGGACAGAGCCTTCGCAATCAGCCCCAGCATTTT	CASSEGQSLRNQPQHF
TRBV7-8	-	TRBJ2-2	TRBD2	TGTGCCAGCAGCCAAACTAGCGGGGGGACGGAGCTGTTTTTT	CASSQTSGGTELFF
TRBV19	few	TRBJ1-2	-	TGTGCCAGTAGTATTGTCACAGGGAACTATGGCTACACCTTC	CASSIVTGNYGYTF
TRBV5-1	-	TRBJ1-1	-	TGCGCCAGCAGCTGGCAGGGCGGTGAAGCTTTCTTT	CASSWQGGEAFF
TRBV27	-	TRBJ1-2	-	TGTGCCAGCAGTCAGACAGGTTATGGCTACACCTTC	CASSQTGYGYTF
TRBV11-3	-	TRBJ1-3	-	TGTGCCAGCAGCACTAGTGGAAACACCATATATTTT	CASSTSGNTIYF
TRBV2	-	TRBJ2-7	-	TGTGCCAGCAGTAGGACTGGCTACGAGCAGTACTTC	CASSRTGYEQYF
TRBV19	-	TRBJ1-2	-	TGTGCCAGTAGTATAAGGACACAAGAGGGCTACACCTTC	CASSIRTQEGYTF
TRBV30	-	TRBJ1-3	-	TGTGCCTGGACCCCGGCGGCCTCTGGAAACACCATATATTTT	CAWTPAASGNTIYF
TRBV9	-	TRBJ2-5	-	TGTGCCAGCAGCGTAGGCCTAGCGCTAGAGACCCAGTACTTC	CASSVGLALETQYF
TRBV11-2	-	TRBJ2-5	-	TGTGCCAGCAGCCGTCCGGGGACCCAGTACTTC	CASSRPGTQYF
TRBV10-3	-	TRBJ1-5	-	TGTGCCATCAGGACAGAGGTGAATCAGCCCCAGCATTTT	CAIRTEVNQPQHF